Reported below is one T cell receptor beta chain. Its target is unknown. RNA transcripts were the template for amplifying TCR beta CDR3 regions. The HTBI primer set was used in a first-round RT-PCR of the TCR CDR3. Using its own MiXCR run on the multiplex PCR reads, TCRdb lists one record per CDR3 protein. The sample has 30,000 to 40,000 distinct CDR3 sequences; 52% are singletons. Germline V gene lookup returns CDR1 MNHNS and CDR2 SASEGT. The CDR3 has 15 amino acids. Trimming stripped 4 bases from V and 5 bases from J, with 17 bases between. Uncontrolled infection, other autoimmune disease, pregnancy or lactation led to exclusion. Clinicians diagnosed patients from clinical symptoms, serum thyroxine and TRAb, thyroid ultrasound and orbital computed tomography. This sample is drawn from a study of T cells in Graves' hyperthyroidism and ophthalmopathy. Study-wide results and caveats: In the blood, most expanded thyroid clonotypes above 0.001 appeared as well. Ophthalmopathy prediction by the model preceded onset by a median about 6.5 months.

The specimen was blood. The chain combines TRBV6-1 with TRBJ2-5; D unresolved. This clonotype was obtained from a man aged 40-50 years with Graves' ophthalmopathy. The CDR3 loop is CASSVKQHTGETQYF. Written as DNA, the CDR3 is TGTGCCAGCAGTGTTAAACAACACACCGGGGAGACCCAGTACTTC.